A selection of T cell receptor beta chains follows, all from one sample in a study of Ad26.COV2.S vaccination and SARS-CoV-2 variants. Assay: immunoSEQ multiplex PCR; the TCRdb copy retains only in-frame clones and omits some. The sample contains 450,000 to 550,000 clones, 89% of which appear only once. The source was peripheral blood, collected in a trial of Ad26.COV2.S vaccine versus placebo. The receptors stem from a person aged 18-65 years who received the Ad26.COV2.S COVID-19 vaccine or a placebo. CDR3s include the opening cysteine and the closing phenylalanine or tryptophan. A D gene is named only where the DNA matches it firmly. Where a row states a size, it is once, few, many or the class of an expanded clone; other rows omit it.

clone_size d_call j_call v_call cdr3_nt cdr3_aa
once . TRBJ2-1 TRBV7-6 TGTGCCAGCAGCCCGAGAACTAGCATTCTGACCTACAATGAGCAGTTCTTC CASSPRTSILTYNEQFF
. . TRBJ2-2 TRBV10-3 TGTGCCATCAGCGACAGGAGCTACACCGGGGAGCTGTTTTTT CAISDRSYTGELFF
once . TRBJ2-3 TRBV11-3 TGTGCCAGTGGGATGAGCGGCACAGATACGCAGTATTTT CASGMSGTDTQYF
. TRBD1 TRBJ1-1 TRBV2 TGTGCCAGTTCGTATCTAACTGACAGGGGCACTGAAGCTTTCTTT CASSYLTDRGTEAFF
. . TRBJ2-3 TRBV12-5 TGTGCTAGTGCCGCTTGGACCATTTCAGATACGCAGTATTTT CASAAWTISDTQYF
. TRBD1 TRBJ2-3 TRBV10-3 TGTGCCATCAGCTGGGACAGTAGCACAGATACGCAGTATTTT CAISWDSSTDTQYF
once . TRBJ2-1 TRBV2 TGTGCCAGCAGCGGCTCCCCACCAGGGAATGAGCAGTTCTTC CASSGSPPGNEQFF
. TRBD2 TRBJ2-3 TRBV15 TGTGCCACCAGCTTCGGACTAGCGGGGTCTAGCACAGATACGCAGTATTTT CATSFGLAGSSTDTQYF
. TRBD1 TRBJ1-1 TRBV19 TGTGCCAGTAACGAGGACAGGGTCAGGAACACTGAAGCTTTCTTT CASNEDRVRNTEAFF
once . TRBJ1-5 TRBV4-2 TGTGCCAGCAGCCAGACGGCAGGGCGGTATCAGCCCCAGCATTTT CASSQTAGRYQPQHF
. . TRBJ2-3 TRBV24-1 TGTGCCACCAGTGATAGCGCAGGGACAGATACGCAGTATTTT CATSDSAGTDTQYF
once TRBD1 TRBJ1-5 TRBV4-2 TGTGCCAGCAGCCCACTGGGACAGGTCAATCAGCCCCAGCATTTT CASSPLGQVNQPQHF
. TRBD2 TRBJ2-1 TRBV14 TGTGCCAGCAGCCAGGGACTAGCGGGAGGAGAGCAGTTCTTC CASSQGLAGGEQFF
. . TRBJ2-3 TRBV19 TGTGCCAGTAGTCTCCCGTTAGTAGGGGACACAGATACGCAGTATTTT CASSLPLVGDTDTQYF
. . TRBJ2-1 TRBV3-1/TRBV3-2 TGTGCCAGCAGCCAAGAAGTCACCTACAATGAGCAGTTCTTC CASSQEVTYNEQFF
. . TRBJ2-3 TRBV6-4 TGTGCCAGCAGTGACAGGCTGGCTAGCACAGATACGCAGTATTTT CASSDRLASTDTQYF
. TRBD2 TRBJ2-5 TRBV5-4 TGTGCCAGCAGTGCGGGACTAGCGGGGGGGGAGACCCAGTACTTC CASSAGLAGGETQYF
once . TRBJ2-6 TRBV18 TGTGCCAGCTCCCTGGGGTCTGGGGCCAACGTCCTGACTTTC CASSLGSGANVLTF
once . TRBJ2-1 TRBV28 TGTGCCAGCAGTTTGCCTCTAGCGAGCTCCTACAATGAGCAGTTCTTC CASSLPLASSYNEQFF
. . TRBJ1-6 TRBV3-1/TRBV3-2 TGTGCCAGCAGCCAAGACAGAACAGGGCCCATACTGTACCTCCACTTT CASSQDRTGPILYLHF
once . TRBJ2-3 TRBV2 TGTGCCAGCAGTGAAACCCCTGGTTCGGAGTATTTT CASSETPGSEYF
. . TRBJ1-1 TRBV5-1 TGCGCCAGCAGTTGGGCCCCTACTGACACTGAAGCTTTCTTT CASSWAPTDTEAFF
. . TRBJ2-3 TRBV2 TGTGCCAGCAAATTCCGGTCTAGCACAGATACGCAGTATTTT CASKFRSSTDTQYF
. . TRBJ2-3 TRBV11-1 TGTGCCAGCAGCTTAGGGAGGGCCCACCGGGATACGCAGTATTTT CASSLGRAHRDTQYF
once . TRBJ2-6 TRBV27 TGTGCCAGCAGTTTATCGGCCGCATTAAGCTCTGGGGCCAACGTCCTGACTTTC CASSLSAALSSGANVLTF
. . TRBJ1-1 TRBV7-9 TGTGCCAGCAGCTTAGGGGGGCTGGGCACTGAAGCTTTCTTT CASSLGGLGTEAFF
. . TRBJ1-5 TRBV9 TGTGCCAGCAGCGTAGATGGGGGTGGCAATCAGCCCCAGCATTTT CASSVDGGGNQPQHF
. . TRBJ2-3 TRBV5-1 TGCGCCAGCAGCTTAGGGACCCCTCCAGGTGCTTTTACGCAGTATTTT CASSLGTPPGAFTQYF
. TRBD1 TRBJ1-5 TRBV19 TGTGCCTCTACTTCGGGACAGGGAAATCAGCCCCAGCATTTT CASTSGQGNQPQHF
. . TRBJ1-2 TRBV19 TGTGCCAGTAGTTTTTACAGGGAGGGAGGCTACACCTTC CASSFYREGGYTF
. TRBD1 TRBJ2-5 TRBV2 TGTGCCAGCACCCCGGACAGGGTAGAGACCCAGTACTTC CASTPDRVETQYF
once TRBD2 TRBJ2-7 TRBV7-9 TGTGCCAGCAGTTCTGGACTAGACTACGAGCAGTACTTC CASSSGLDYEQYF
. . TRBJ2-5 TRBV5-1 TGCGCCAGCAGCCTCGGCCAGCCTCAAGAGACCCAGTACTTC CASSLGQPQETQYF
. TRBD2 TRBJ2-1 TRBV18 TGTGCCAGCTCATCCTCTAGCGGGGGCTCCTACAATGAGCAGTTCTTC CASSSSSGGSYNEQFF
. . TRBJ1-5 TRBV15 TGTGCCACCAGCAGAGATTCCCGGGCCGGGCAGCCCCAGCATTTT CATSRDSRAGQPQHF
once . TRBJ2-2 TRBV5-3 TGTGCCAGAAGCTTGATGTCCAGGGCGAACGGGGAGCTGTTTTTT CARSLMSRANGELFF
. TRBD1 TRBJ2-7 TRBV28 TGTGCCAGCAGTGGCTTTGGCCGGGACAGGGATTACGAGCAGTACTTC CASSGFGRDRDYEQYF
. TRBD1 TRBJ1-4 TRBV5-1 TGCGCCAGCAGCCGGGGACAGTCTCGAACTAATGAAAAACTGTTTTTT CASSRGQSRTNEKLFF
. TRBD2 TRBJ2-7 TRBV2 TGTGCCAGCAGTGCCGGGACTAGCGGCTACGAGCAGTACTTC CASSAGTSGYEQYF
few . TRBJ1-1 TRBV18 TGTGCCAGCTCACCCTCATGGGGGTACACTGAAGCTTTCTTT CASSPSWGYTEAFF
once TRBD1 TRBJ2-7 TRBV2 TGTGCCAGCAGGGTCGACAGGGACCACGAGCAGTACTTC CASRVDRDHEQYF
few TRBD1 TRBJ1-2 TRBV20-1 TGCAGTGCACGCCGGGACAGGAGATGGACCTTC CSARRDRRWTF
few . TRBJ2-1 TRBV4-1 TGCGCCAGCAGCCAAGTAAATATGGTGGCCTACAATGAGCAGTTCTTC CASSQVNMVAYNEQFF
. TRBD2 TRBJ2-1 TRBV12-5 TGTGCTAGTGGCCACCCGACTAGCGGGAGCAATGAGCAGTTCTTC CASGHPTSGSNEQFF
. TRBD1 TRBJ1-1 TRBV19 TGTGCCAGTAGTACGCTACAGGGGGCGATGAACACTGAAGCTTTCTTT CASSTLQGAMNTEAFF
. . TRBJ1-5 TRBV15 TGTGCCACCAGCAGAGGAGGTCCTAGCAATCAGCCCCAGCATTTT CATSRGGPSNQPQHF
. . TRBJ1-1 TRBV5-1 TGCGCCAGCAGCTTGGGAGGGGGGAGGACTGAAGCTTTCTTT CASSLGGGRTEAFF